This T cell receptor (beta chain) comes out of a study of blood T cell repertoires in COVID-19. Study-level background: The analysed material was cDNA or gDNA that came from T cells, B-cell-depleted T cells, or PBMCs.

This clone showed up just a few times. This CDR3 contains 13 residues. CDR1 is SGHVS and CDR2 is FQNEAQ in the germline V gene. V was clipped by 8 bases and J by 3 bases, with 13 bases between them. As originally analysed: Amplified reference gene primers provided the basis for estimating nucleated cell counts. Sequencing used immunoSEQ multiplex PCR; TCRdb keeps in-frame clones, though not all of them. The DNA was the basis for D and trimming; V, J and clone size are from that table. The sample shows 250,000 to 300,000 clones, roughly 80% of them seen only once. The study assigned cohorts using participant-reported clinical history.

Source material: PBMCs or T cells enriched from blood (not recorded which). The chain has TRBV7-8 and TRBJ2-5; unclear D gene. The sequence came from a man aged 35 to 55 who had been exposed to COVID-19. CDR3 in DNA: TGTGCCAGCGATTGGGTCCGGGAAGAGACCCAGTACTTC. It codes for CASDWVREETQYF.